This TCR beta chain was found in a study of CXCR3-negative and CXCR3-positive naive CD8 T cells. Study-level findings and limits: Comparison of naive cells showed more hydrophobic TRB CDR3s in CXCR3-positive than in CXCR3-negative naive cells.

Of note for this clonotype: Its cognate antigen is unknown.

The libraries of TRB cDNA were constructed through 5' RACE using UMI labels. TCRdb reworked the 5' RACE reads into one entry per CDR3 protein, no DNA. Its listing shows 80,000 to 100,000 distinct CDR3 sequences. The TCR comes from a human donor in good health. Some clones in this sample may be carry-over from other donors' samples. Sequences were obtained from naive CXCR3+ CD8+ T cells from blood. The subset: CD45RO-CCR7+CD27+CD95- naive CD8+ T cells expressing CXCR3 (TNR3+).

CDR3 sequence: CASRHTWRDEQYF. The chain couples TRBV6-5 to TRBJ2-7. CDR3 length equals 13 residues. Looked up from germline, CDR1 is MNHEY and CDR2 is SVGAGI.